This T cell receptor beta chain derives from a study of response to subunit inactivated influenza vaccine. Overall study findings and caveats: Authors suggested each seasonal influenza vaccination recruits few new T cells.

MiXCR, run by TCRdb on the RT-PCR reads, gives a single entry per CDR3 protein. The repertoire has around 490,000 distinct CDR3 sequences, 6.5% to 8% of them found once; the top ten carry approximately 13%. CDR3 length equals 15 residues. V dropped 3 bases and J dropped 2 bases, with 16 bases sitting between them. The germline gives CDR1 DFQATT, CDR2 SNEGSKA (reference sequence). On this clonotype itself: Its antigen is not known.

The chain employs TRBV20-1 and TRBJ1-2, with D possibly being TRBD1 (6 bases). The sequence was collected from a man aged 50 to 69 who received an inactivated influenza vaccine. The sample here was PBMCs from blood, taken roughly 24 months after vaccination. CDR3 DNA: TGCAGTGCTAGGGTCCAAGGACAGCTCAACTATGGCTACACCTTC. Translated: CSARVQGQLNYGYTF.